This passage covers 16 T cell receptor beta chains from one sample sequenced in a study of OX40 agonist ivuxolimab in advanced cancers. Clones were read by immunoSEQ multiplex PCR, and TCRdb kept only the in-frame ones, dropping some. The table has more than 55,000 clones, over 80% seen once; the top ten hold around 4%. Sequenced here: CD4+ or CD8+ T cells sorted from blood, sampled in a trial of the OX40 agonist ivuxolimab. Receptors were obtained from an adult with an advanced solid tumor such as melanoma, head and neck, liver or kidney cancer.

This clone was seen a few times. The J gene is TRBJ1-2, the V gene TRBV11-2; the D gene is possibly TRBD1 (5 bases). Germline V gene data show CDR1 as SGHAT and CDR2 as FQNNGV. The CDR3 loop spans 16 amino acids. Trimming pared 1 base from V and 3 bases from J, leaving 15 bases between. The CDR3 DNA reads TGTGCCAGCAGCTTAGTTTGGGGGATCGGATACTATGGCTACACCTTC. This codes for CASSLVWGIGYYGYTF.

The gene calls are TRBV15 and TRBJ2-5, with D tentatively TRBD1 or TRBD2 (5 bases each). The germline gives CDR1 LNHNV, CDR2 YYDKDF (reference sequence). V lost 0 bases to trimming and J lost 3 bases, with 14 bases between them. The CDR3 sequence is 16 residues long. The CDR3 DNA reads as TGTGCCACCAGCAGAGATGGGTCCGTGGGGGAAGAGACCCAGTACTTC. It translates to CATSRDGSVGEETQYF.

This clone was counted a single time. The chain links TRBV19 to TRBJ2-5; D is unresolved. V shed 7 bases and J shed 0 bases, with 9 bases lying between them. The CDR3 is 13 amino acids. Looked up from germline, CDR1 is LNHDA and CDR2 is SQIVND (reference sequence). The DNA of the CDR3 is TGTGCCAGTACCCGGACGGACCAAGAGACCCAGTACTTC. It codes for CASTRTDQETQYF.

This sequence joins TRBV14 and TRBJ2-5; D is uncertain. Trimming took off 4 bases at V and 2 bases at J, with 11 bases between the two ends. Germline loops: CDR1 SGHDN, CDR2 FVKESK. This CDR3 region has 14 residues. The CDR3 sequence: CASSPTPHQETQYF. CDR3 coding DNA: TGTGCCAGCAGCCCTACTCCCCATCAAGAGACCCAGTACTTC.

This chain connects TRBV5-1 to TRBJ2-2, with TRBD1 matching 7 bases. CDR1 is SGHRS and CDR2 is YFSETQ in the germline V gene. The CDR3 is 13 residues long. The V and J ends lost 4 bases and 5 bases, in that order; junction bases with no gene match: 2. CDR3 nucleotide sequence: TGCGCCAGCAGCCAACAGGGGACCGGGGAGCTGTTTTTT. This translates into CASSQQGTGELFF. The variable domain in full, with the rest retrieved from reference TRBV5-1 and TRBJ2-2, is KAGVTQTPRYLIKTRGQQVTLSCSPISGHRSVSWYQQTPGQGLQFLFEYFSETQRNKGNFPGRFSGRQFSNSRSEMNVSTLELGDSALYLCASSQQGTGELFFGEGSRLTVL.

The CDR3 DNA reads as TGTGCCAGCAGCTTCAGGGACAATCAGCCCCAGCATTTT. This sequence encodes CASSFRDNQPQHF. The chain combines TRBV7-2 with TRBJ1-5, with a tentative D call TRBD1 (5 bases). This CDR3 contains 13 residues. Trimming shortened V by 3 bases and J by 3 bases, and 6 bases separated the two germline ends. The germline CDR1 and CDR2 sequences are SGHTA and FQGNSA.

The rearrangement joins TRBV7-6 to TRBJ1-2; possibly TRBD1 for D (5 bases). The CDR3 contains 14 residues. Trimming shortened V by 1 base and J by 1 base, and 7 bases separated the two germline ends. Germline CDR1 reads SGHVS; CDR2 reads FNYEAQ. As DNA, the CDR3 is TGTGCCAGCAGCTTAGACAGGAGTAACTATGGCTACACCTTC. Its translation is CASSLDRSNYGYTF.

This chain links TRBV7-9 with TRBJ2-6, with no clear D. The CDR3 covers 15 residues. Between the trimmed V and J ends, which lost 1 base and 1 base, there was a span of 5 bases. Germline-derived CDR1 and CDR2 are SEHNR and FQNEAQ (reference sequence). This CDR3 reads CASSLGGSGANVLTF. The CDR3 DNA is TGTGCCAGCAGCTTAGGGGGATCTGGGGCCAACGTCCTGACTTTC.

This sequence joins TRBV4-2 and TRBJ1-2, with D possibly being TRBD1 (5 bases). The V end was cut by 3 bases, the J end by 8 bases, with 16 bases between. The length of the CDR3 is 14 residues. Germline V gives CDR1 LGHNA, CDR2 YNFKEQ. The CDR3 reads CASSHTGAREGYTF. The CDR3 DNA is TGTGCCAGCAGCCATACCGGGGCCAGGGAGGGCTACACCTTC.

The chain has TRBV7-9 and TRBJ2-7; D call uncertain. This CDR3 comprises 16 residues. Germline V gives CDR1 SEHNR, CDR2 FQNEAQ (reference sequence). The ends were cut back, 2 bases at V and 1 base at J, with 15 bases in the middle. The CDR3: CASSLIGQVGSYEQYF. The CDR3 DNA follows: TGTGCCAGCAGCTTAATAGGGCAGGTCGGATCCTACGAGCAGTACTTC.

In this sample, this clone turned up once. The rearrangement links TRBV10-1 to TRBJ2-5; TRBD1 might be the D (5 bases). V lost 5 bases, J lost 7 bases, and 14 bases lay in between. CDR1 and CDR2 (germline): WNHNN, SYGVQD (reference sequence). The CDR3 length is 13 residues. DNA for the CDR3: TGCGCCAGCAGTCAGGACACGAGTGGGACCCAGTACTTC. Amino acids: CASSQDTSGTQYF.

The V call is TRBV5-4, the J call TRBJ2-6; D is perhaps TRBD1 (7 bases). V was clipped by 4 bases and J by 0 bases, with 17 bases between them. Per the germline V gene, CDR1 is SGHNT and CDR2 is YYREEE (reference sequence). This CDR3 comprises 18 residues. The DNA of the CDR3 is TGTGCCAGCAGCCCGGCGGGACAGAGCAACTCTGGGGCCAACGTCCTGACTTTC. Protein product: CASSPAGQSNSGANVLTF.

The CDR3: CASSRLAGYNEQFF. The CDR3 region has the DNA TGTGCCAGCAGCCGACTAGCGGGGTACAATGAGCAGTTCTTC. The chain combines TRBV7-2 with TRBJ2-1; 11 bases align to TRBD2. The V segment lost 5 bases and the J segment 4 bases; nucleotides outside the gene matches: 1. The CDR3 covers 14 residues. The germline CDR1 and CDR2 sequences are SGHTA and FQGNSA.

V usage is TRBV6-6 and J usage is TRBJ2-7; 7 bases map to TRBD2. CDR1 MNHNY and CDR2 SVGAGI come from the germline V gene (reference sequence). The CDR3 runs to 15 residues. V gave up 7 bases and J gave up 2 bases; unmatched junction bases: 11. The CDR3 here is CASTQWGGSPYEQYF. The CDR3 DNA follows: TGTGCCAGCACTCAATGGGGGGGTTCGCCCTACGAGCAGTACTTC.

This chain connects TRBV5-4 to TRBJ2-2, with no clear D. Germline V gene sequence: CDR1 SGHNT, CDR2 YYREEE (reference sequence). Trimming took 3 bases from V and 5 from J, leaving 11 bases between them. This CDR3 is 14 amino acids long. CDR3 sequence (DNA): TGTGCCAGCAGCTCGGACCAAGAGACCGGGGAGCTGTTTTTT. Encoded protein: CASSSDQETGELFF.

The chain has TRBV5-4 and TRBJ2-1; 11 bases are shared with TRBD2. The CDR3 spans 15 residues. CDR1 SGHNT and CDR2 YYREEE come from the germline V gene (reference sequence). V was pared by 6 bases and J by 8 bases, with 10 bases of the junction left unmatched. As DNA, the CDR3 is TGTGCCAGCACCGTCCTAGCGGGAGGCAGCTATGAGCAGTTCTTC. This sequence encodes CASTVLAGGSYEQFF.